This is a list of T cell receptor beta chains from one sample in a study of cytomegalovirus exposure and HLA in healthy donors. Sequencing was performed with immunoSEQ multiplex PCR; in TCRdb, only in-frame clones are kept and a portion is missing. The sample records roughly 200,000 clones, approximately 86% being singletons. Sequencing was done on a sample of PBMCs. The receptors were gathered from a woman aged 25 to 45 in good health and CMV-seronegative. CDR3s include the opening cysteine and the closing phenylalanine or tryptophan. The D gene is left open where the match is weak. Where a row states a size, it is once, few, many or the class of an expanded clone; other rows omit it.

j_gene	d_gene	v_gene	len	abundance	CDR3aa	CDR3nt
TRBJ2-5	-	TRBV28	15	-	CASSRDGGLGETQYF	TGTGCCAGCAGTCGCGATGGAGGGTTGGGAGAGACCCAGTACTTC
TRBJ2-7	-	TRBV6-4	13	-	CATPPRRSYEQYF	TGTGCCACTCCACCTCGGAGATCCTACGAGCAGTACTTC
TRBJ2-1	TRBD2	TRBV6-1	19	once	CASSDPGVTNSGSYNEQFF	TGTGCCAGCAGTGACCCAGGGGTCACTAATAGCGGGAGTTACAATGAGCAGTTCTTC
TRBJ2-3	-	TRBV15	16	-	CATSRDIDRGTDTQYF	TGTGCCACCAGCAGAGATATTGACAGAGGCACAGATACGCAGTATTTT
TRBJ1-5	-	TRBV21-1	19	-	CASSARDSAAYYSNQPQHF	TGTGCCAGCAGCGCCCGGGACAGCGCAGCCTATTATAGCAATCAGCCCCAGCATTTT
TRBJ2-2	-	TRBV6-1	15	once	CASSPLRGSTGELFF	TGTGCCAGCAGTCCCTTGAGGGGGAGCACCGGGGAGCTGTTTTTT
TRBJ2-7	TRBD2	TRBV7-2	14	-	CASSLRGGPTSKYF	TGTGCCAGCAGCTTACGGGGGGGTCCCACGAGCAAGTACTTC
TRBJ2-2	TRBD2	TRBV4-2	18	-	CASSQDRGSGRNTGELFF	TGTGCCAGCAGCCAAGATAGAGGTAGCGGGAGGAACACCGGGGAGCTGTTTTTT
TRBJ2-3	-	TRBV6-4	14	-	CASSLTGFPDTQYF	TGTGCCAGCAGCCTTACAGGGTTCCCAGATACGCAGTATTTT
TRBJ2-1	TRBD1	TRBV6-1	12	few	CASSEIRDSKFF	TGTGCCAGCAGTGAAATCCGGGACAGTAAGTTCTTC
TRBJ2-7	-	TRBV5-8	12	once	CASKRGFYEQYF	TGTGCCAGCAAAAGGGGATTCTACGAGCAGTACTTC
TRBJ2-3	TRBD2	TRBV7-9	18	-	CASSSPGPTSGSADTQYF	TGTGCCAGCAGCTCCCCCGGCCCGACTAGCGGGTCCGCAGATACGCAGTATTTT
TRBJ2-3	TRBD2	TRBV6-5	15	once	CASRKLAGGTDTQYF	TGTGCCAGCAGGAAACTAGCGGGGGGGACAGATACGCAGTATTTT
TRBJ2-1	TRBD2	TRBV6-5	15	-	CASIGLAGGLNEQFF	TGTGCCAGCATCGGACTAGCGGGGGGCCTCAATGAGCAGTTCTTC
TRBJ2-1	TRBD1	TRBV7-9	15	-	CASSSTGSAYNEQFF	TGTGCCAGCAGCTCGACAGGGTCCGCCTACAATGAGCAGTTCTTC
TRBJ2-7	TRBD1	TRBV7-2	15	-	CASSYLSRGLPQQYF	TGTGCCAGCAGCTACCTTAGCAGGGGGCTCCCTCAGCAGTACTTC
TRBJ2-1	TRBD2	TRBV5-1	15	-	CASARTSGIDNEQFF	TGCGCCAGCGCCCGGACTAGCGGGATTGACAATGAGCAGTTCTTC
TRBJ2-3	-	TRBV7-3	16	-	CASSFGREGGTDTQYF	TGTGCCAGCAGCTTCGGCAGGGAAGGGGGCACAGATACGCAGTATTTT
TRBJ2-1	TRBD2	TRBV29-1	15	-	CSVASGSSHYNEQFF	TGCAGCGTTGCCAGCGGGAGTTCTCATTACAATGAGCAGTTCTTC
TRBJ2-7	-	TRBV28	14	-	CASTPMDSRYEQYF	TGTGCCAGCACTCCCATGGACAGCCGTTACGAGCAGTACTTC
TRBJ1-1	-	TRBV19	12	-	CATKFGNTEAFF	TGTGCCACCAAGTTCGGGAACACTGAAGCTTTCTTT
TRBJ2-5	-	TRBV6-1	13	-	CASSWTLQETQYF	TGTGCCAGCAGTTGGACATTACAAGAGACCCAGTACTTC
TRBJ2-7	TRBD1	TRBV4-1	15	-	CASSHTPGQSYEQYF	TGCGCCAGCAGCCACACCCCGGGACAGTCCTACGAGCAGTACTTC
TRBJ1-1	-	TRBV4-1	14	-	CASSQGLMNTEAFF	TGCGCCAGCAGCCAGGGACTGATGAACACTGAAGCTTTCTTT
TRBJ1-1	-	TRBV2	11	once	CASSEAREGDF	TGTGCCAGCAGTGAAGCGCGAGAAGGGGACTTT
TRBJ2-5	TRBD2	TRBV5-1	13	-	CASSGGVEETQYF	TGCGCCAGCAGCGGGGGGGTGGAAGAGACCCAGTACTTC
TRBJ2-2	TRBD1	TRBV5-1	17	-	CASSFKWDRGNTGELFF	TGCGCCAGCAGCTTCAAATGGGACAGGGGAAACACCGGGGAGCTGTTTTTT
TRBJ2-2	TRBD2	TRBV5-8	18	-	CASSPHRASGRSTGELFF	TGTGCCAGCAGCCCCCATCGGGCTAGCGGGAGATCCACCGGGGAGCTGTTTTTT
TRBJ1-2	-	TRBV7-9	15	-	CASSSQGSANYGYTF	TGTGCCAGCAGCTCCCAGGGGAGCGCTAACTATGGCTACACCTTC
TRBJ2-3	-	TRBV11-2	12	-	CASSPSGDTQYF	TGTGCCAGCAGCCCCAGCGGGGATACGCAGTATTTT
TRBJ2-7	TRBD1	TRBV2	15	-	CASTRQGARGNEQYF	TGTGCCAGCACCCGACAGGGGGCGAGAGGAAACGAGCAGTACTTC
TRBJ2-6	-	TRBV9	14	-	CASSRGPGANVLTF	TGTGCCAGCAGCAGGGGTCCTGGGGCCAACGTCCTGACTTTC
TRBJ2-1	-	TRBV6-1	15	-	CASSVTRYRVDEQFF	TGTGCCAGCAGTGTTACTAGATATCGCGTCGATGAGCAGTTCTTC
TRBJ2-2	TRBD1	TRBV28	18	-	CASSSPADPGGHTGELFF	TGTGCCAGCAGTTCACCGGCGGACCCAGGGGGCCACACCGGGGAGCTGTTTTTT
TRBJ2-1	TRBD2	TRBV5-4	15	-	CASSFGGAVYNEQFF	TGTGCCAGCAGCTTCGGGGGGGCGGTGTACAATGAGCAGTTCTTC
TRBJ2-1	TRBD2	TRBV5-1	14	-	CASGTSGLPNEQFF	TGCGCCAGCGGGACTAGCGGGTTACCCAATGAGCAGTTCTTC
TRBJ2-3	TRBD1	TRBV9	14	-	CASGEQGYADTQYF	TGTGCCAGCGGCGAACAGGGGTATGCAGATACGCAGTATTTT
TRBJ2-7	-	TRBV5-1	17	-	CASSLTRQAAVVYEQYF	TGCGCCAGCAGCCTGACGCGACAGGCCGCCGTCGTCTACGAGCAGTACTTC
TRBJ2-1	-	TRBV29-1	13	once	CSVSGSSYNEQFF	TGCAGCGTGTCAGGGTCCTCCTACAATGAGCAGTTCTTC
TRBJ1-4	TRBD1	TRBV19	16	-	CASTPLTQGVKEKLFF	TGTGCCAGTACCCCGCTGACCCAGGGGGTGAAAGAAAAACTGTTTTTT
TRBJ2-1	-	TRBV27	15	-	CASRRLTSLGGEQFF	TGTGCCAGCAGGAGGTTGACTAGTTTAGGAGGGGAGCAGTTCTTC
TRBJ2-7	-	TRBV4-2	15	-	CASSLSSADSYEQYF	TGTGCCAGCAGCCTAAGTTCAGCGGATTCCTACGAGCAGTACTTC